Following are 14 T cell receptor beta chains from one sample sequenced in a study of T cells in Graves' hyperthyroidism and ophthalmopathy. Amplification of TCR beta CDR3 regions was performed using RNA transcripts as template. The HTBI primer set was used in a first-round RT-PCR of the TCR CDR3. Using its own MiXCR run on the multiplex PCR reads, TCRdb lists one record per CDR3 protein. The sample holds hundreds of thousands of distinct CDR3 sequences; 15% to 20% are singletons and the top ten take approximately 48%. Sequences were obtained from blood. The receptors come from a man aged 40-55 years with Graves' ophthalmopathy.

This clonotype was counted ten times or more. This chain uses TRBV20-1 with TRBJ2-5; 7 bases are a match to TRBD2. Trimming took 6 bases from V and 4 from J; bases not matched to a gene: 5. CDR3 size: 12 residues. Germline CDR1 and CDR2: DFQATT and SNEGSKA (reference sequence). The DNA of the CDR3 is TGCAGTGCCGTTTTAGCGGGAGAGACCCAGTACTTC. Translating gives CSAVLAGETQYF.

As DNA, the CDR3 is TGTGCCAGCAGCCCAGAGGCCAATCAGGTTACCTACGAGCAGTACTTC. Translated: CASSPEANQVTYEQYF. J is TRBJ2-7 and V is TRBV13; D gene uncertain. The ends were cut back, 5 bases at V and 2 bases at J, with 19 bases in the middle. Germline lookup yields CDR1 PRHDT and CDR2 FYEKMQ (reference sequence). This CDR3 has 16 residues.

This clonotype was recorded a few times. The V gene is TRBV30, the J gene TRBJ1-6; D is unclear. V was trimmed by 4 bases and J by 10 bases, leaving 17 bases between them. Germline-derived CDR1 and CDR2 are GTSNPN and SVGIG (reference sequence). The CDR3 loop spans 14 amino acids. The CDR3 nucleotides read TGTGCCTGGACCCAAGGAGGGCGGGGATCACCCCTCCACTTT. It is translated as CAWTQGGRGSPLHF.

This clonotype was observed a few times. This chain joins TRBV20-1 and TRBJ1-1; D is undetermined. The CDR3 extends over 14 amino acids. The germline CDR1 and CDR2 sequences are DFQATT and SNEGSKA (reference sequence). The V end lost 6 bases, the J end lost 6 bases, and 20 bases lay between the germline ends. The CDR3 region is CSADDRVVDAEAFF. DNA of the CDR3: TGCAGTGCCGACGACCGGGTAGTGGACGCTGAAGCTTTCTTT.

This clonotype came up many times. The chain combines TRBV18 with TRBJ2-5, with 12 bases identical to TRBD2. The CDR3 covers 18 residues. CDR1 KGHSH and CDR2 LQKENI come from the germline V gene. J gave up 5 bases and V 1 base, and 11 bases lay outside the gene matches. The CDR3 region has the DNA TGTGCCAGCTCACCACGGAACGTTGGAGGACTAGCGGGGGAGACCCAGTACTTC. Translating it yields CASSPRNVGGLAGETQYF.

This clonotype was seen a handful of times. This rearrangement joins TRBV12-3 or TRBV12-4 to TRBJ2-5, with 11 positions matching TRBD2. The CDR3 has 16 amino acids. The junction had 4 bases not matched to a gene; V was cut back by 2 bases and J by 2 bases. This CDR3 reads CASSLKLAGGQETQYF. DNA for the CDR3: TGTGCCAGCAGTTTAAAGCTAGCGGGAGGACAAGAGACCCAGTACTTC.

With regard to this clonotype: A read error may produce the germline difference seen at one junction end. V gene TRBV6-1 combines with J gene TRBJ2-2; D unclear. CDR3 length: 14 residues. Germline V CDR1 and CDR2: MNHNS, SASEGT. The DNA for the CDR3 is TGTGCCAGCAGTCCCAGATCGAACCCCGGGGAGCTGTTTTTT. As protein: CASSPRSNPGELFF.

This clonotype was counted at least ten times. The rearrangement joins TRBV2 to TRBJ2-3; 13 bases agree with TRBD2. V gave up 5 bases and J gave up 0 bases; unmatched junction bases: 14. The germline V gene encodes CDR1 SNHLY and CDR2 FYNNEI. The CDR3 consists of 20 residues. CDR3 sequence reads: CASSTTRTSGGAKSTDTQYF. The CDR3 coding sequence is TGTGCCAGCAGTACTACCCGCACTAGCGGGGGGGCCAAGAGCACAGATACGCAGTATTTT.

This clonotype occurred many times. V and J are TRBV12-3 or TRBV12-4 and TRBJ1-1, with D maybe TRBD1 (6 bases). V lost 5 bases to trimming and J lost 1 base, with 14 bases between them. The CDR3 sequence is 15 residues long. CDR3 protein: CASSPTGHRNTEAFF. The CDR3 DNA sequence: TGTGCCAGCAGTCCTACGGGACACAGGAACACTGAAGCTTTCTTT.

This clonotype occurred a few times. The rearrangement links TRBV7-2 to TRBJ2-3, with D unclear. The V end lost 1 base, the J end lost 3 bases, and 17 bases lay between the germline ends. Looked up from germline, CDR1 is SGHTA and CDR2 is FQGNSA. The CDR3 runs to 17 residues. The DNA for the CDR3 is TGTGCCAGCAGCTTAGAATTGGGTCGTAGTCAGACAGATACGCAGTATTTT. The encoded protein is CASSLELGRSQTDTQYF.

This clonotype has at least ten counts. The gene calls are TRBV7-6 and TRBJ2-2; D not resolved. V was pared by 5 bases and J by 5 bases, with 9 bases between. The CDR3 sequence is 13 residues long. CDR1 and CDR2 from the germline V gene are SGHVS and FNYEAQ. The CDR3 bases are TGTGCCAGCAGCCCACAGAGGACCGGGGAGCTGTTTTTT. It encodes CASSPQRTGELFF.

This clonotype has ten or more counts. V and J are TRBV7-2 and TRBJ2-5; D may be TRBD1 or TRBD2 (5 bases each). The germline gives CDR1 SGHTA, CDR2 FQGNSA. Trimming took off 2 bases at V and 1 base at J, with 8 bases between the two ends. CDR3 length: 14 residues. The CDR3 nucleotides are TGTGCCAGCAGCTTACCCGGGGCCCAAGAGACCCAGTACTTC. This translates into CASSLPGAQETQYF.

V is TRBV12-3 or TRBV12-4 and J is TRBJ1-6; tentatively, D is TRBD1 (5 bases). V was clipped by 3 bases and J by 10 bases, with 13 bases between them. CDR3 size: 14 residues. The CDR3: CASSFARARSPLHF. The CDR3 nucleotides are TGTGCCAGCAGTTTTGCCAGGGCACGGTCACCCCTCCACTTT.

The genes are TRBV20-1 and TRBJ1-6; the match to TRBD1 covers 9 bases. The CDR3 spans 14 residues. With 5 bases clipped from V and 6 bases from J, the junction kept 5 bases outside the gene matches. CDR1 and CDR2 (germline): DFQATT, SNEGSKA (reference sequence). The CDR3 here is CSADSDRGNSPLHF. CDR3 nucleotides: TGCAGTGCTGATTCGGACAGGGGTAATTCACCCCTCCACTTT.